This TCR beta chain came from a study of neurological immune-mediated disorders. This CDR3 is built from 18 residues. V lost 5 bases and J 2 bases, leaving 23 bases between the germline ends. Looked up from germline, CDR1 is LGHNA and CDR2 is YSLEER. The table lists this clonotype with many counts. As yet, its antigen is unknown. A single run covered 15-18 subjects with over 170 million TCR-beta sequences. TCRdb analysed the 5' RACE reads with MiXCR anew, one entry per CDR3 protein. The table has about 58,000 distinct CDR3 sequences, roughly 3.5% seen once. General study points: Across subjects, expanded clones had no CDR3 amino acid sequences in common, pointing to private repertoires in all groups.

2 million unsorted PBMCs were stored in RNAlater at -80 °C before RNA extraction. The sequenced material came from PBMCs. The chain uses TRBV4-3 and TRBJ2-3; tentatively, D is TRBD1 or TRBD2 (5 bases each). The receptor comes from a woman aged 60 to 75 with multiple sclerosis. Written as DNA, the CDR3 is TGCGCCAGCAGCTCACAAAGTCCCGGGACGGAATACACAGATACGCAGTATTTT. It specifies CASSSQSPGTEYTDTQYF.